The clone carrying this T cell receptor beta chain is a singleton in its sample. Its specificity is unknown. This sample stems from a study of OX40 agonist ivuxolimab in advanced cancers. Background on the study: The study gave patients intravenous ivuxolimab at 0.01 to 10 mg/kg every 2 weeks.

If patients had autoimmune disease history or systemic immunosuppression, they were excluded. Study results and caveats: Among T cells, CD8+ cells averaged more expanded clones than CD4+ cells.

Germline CDR1 is WNHNN and CDR2 is SYGVQD (reference sequence). The CDR3 totals 15 residues. The V end lost 0 bases, the J end lost 5 bases, and 11 bases lay between the germline ends. Assay: immunoSEQ multiplex PCR; the TCRdb copy retains only in-frame clones and omits some. The sample has approximately 77,000 clones; approximately 86% are singletons. The sequencing used CD4+ or CD8+ T cells sorted from blood, collected in a trial of the OX40 agonist ivuxolimab. The chain links TRBV10-1 to TRBJ2-1; maybe TRBD1 (5 bases). This TCR came from an adult with an advanced solid tumor such as melanoma, head and neck, liver or kidney cancer. CDR3 bases: TGCGCCAGCAGTGAGTCAAGGGGCTTGGACAATGAGCAGTTCTTC. Translated: CASSESRGLDNEQFF.